This T cell receptor (beta chain) comes out of a study of kidney transplant recipient with SARS-CoV-2 infection. TCRdb used MiXCR to reprocess the reads, holding one entry per CDR3 protein. The sample yields approximately 250,000 distinct CDR3 sequences, 29% seen once. With V trimmed by 8 bases and J by 3 bases, 7 bases remained unmatched. Germline V lookup: CDR1 LGHNA, CDR2 YNFKEQ. The CDR3 has 15 amino acids. Concerning this clonotype itself: Being one base from a much bigger clone, this may be a read error.

J is TRBJ2-2 and V is TRBV4-2; 9 bases fit TRBD2. The specimen was a blood sample, collected at baseline and between days 110 and 120 from a kidney transplant recipient. This sequence originates from a male patient between 25 and 39 years old who had COVID-19 and was a kidney transplant recipient. The graft donor may be the source of some T cells. In nucleotides, the CDR3 is TGTGCCAGCGGGGAGACTAGCGGAGACACCGGGGAGCTGTTTTTT. The encoded protein is CASGETSGDTGELFF.